A single sample is the source of the 10 T cell receptor beta chains below, sequenced in a study of blood T cell repertoires in COVID-19. Repertoires were generated with immunoSEQ multiplex PCR, while TCRdb's copy carries only in-frame clones and drops some. The data contain approximately 500,000 clones, 85% to 90% of them seen just once; the ten biggest clones take up 1.5% to 2%. The sample taken for sequencing was PBMCs or T cells enriched from blood (not recorded which). The receptor source for this set is a woman aged 40 to 49 who had recovered from COVID-19.

The chain is built from TRBV5-4 and TRBJ2-5, with TRBD1 matching over 7 bases. The CDR3 totals 14 residues. Germline-derived CDR1 and CDR2 are SGHNT and YYREEE (reference sequence). V gave up 3 bases and J gave up 2 bases; unmatched junction bases: 4. The chain's CDR3 is CASSSGQPQETQYF. Here the CDR3 DNA reads TGTGCCAGCAGCTCGGGACAGCCTCAAGAGACCCAGTACTTC. Variable domain in full (rest from reference TRBV5-4 and TRBJ2-5): ETGVTQSPTHLIKTRGQQVTLRCSSQSGHNTVSWYQQALGQGPQFIFQYYREEENGRGNFPPRFSGLQFPNYSSELNVNALELDDSALYLCASSSGQPQETQYFGPGTRLLVL.

The chain uses TRBV5-1 and TRBJ1-1; the D is unclear. Trimming pared 4 bases from V and 1 base from J, leaving 11 bases between. Germline values: CDR1 SGHRS, CDR2 YFSETQ. The length of the CDR3 is 14 residues. This CDR3 reads CASSARLGNTEAFF. DNA of the CDR3: TGCGCCAGCAGCGCCCGACTGGGGAACACTGAAGCTTTCTTT. The full variable domain, rest sourced from reference TRBV5-1 and TRBJ1-1, is KAGVTQTPRYLIKTRGQQVTLSCSPISGHRSVSWYQQTPGQGLQFLFEYFSETQRNKGNFPGRFSGRQFSNSRSEMNVSTLELGDSALYLCASSARLGNTEAFFGQGTRLTVV.

The rearrangement joins TRBV23-1 to TRBJ2-2, with D possibly matching TRBD1 (6 bases). TRBV23-1 is identified as an open reading frame with a role that is uncertain. The CDR3 is 23 residues long. Trimming cost V 3 bases and J 7 bases, with 39 bases left between them. Here the CDR3 reads CASSHSRGSDSFQKREIIGELFF. As DNA, the CDR3 is TGCGCCAGCAGTCACTCCCGGGGATCGGACAGCTTCCAAAAAAGAGAAATTATCGGGGAGCTGTTTTTT.

The chain employs TRBV9 and TRBJ2-7, with a tentative D call TRBD2 (6 bases). This CDR3 is built from 15 residues. Germline V gene lookup returns CDR1 SGDLS and CDR2 YYNGEE. With 0 bases removed from V and 2 bases from J, the gap between germline ends came to 12 bases. CDR3: CASSVGRGTTYEQYF. In DNA, the CDR3 is TGTGCCAGCAGCGTAGGGCGGGGAACCACCTACGAGCAGTACTTC. Full variable domain (outside the CDR3, taken from reference TRBV9 and TRBJ2-7): DSGVTQTPKHLITATGQRVTLRCSPRSGDLSVYWYQQSLDQGLQFLIQYYNGEERAKGNILERFSAQQFPDLHSELNLSSLELGDSALYFCASSVGRGTTYEQYFGPGTRLTVT.

The rearrangement uses TRBV7-2 and TRBJ2-1; TRBD1 matches 10 bases. This CDR3 contains 16 residues. Germline assignment: CDR1 SGHTA and CDR2 FQGNSA. Trimming cost V 7 bases and J 8 bases; bases outside gene matches: 14. CDR3 DNA sequence: TGTGCCAGCACCGCCAGCGGGACAGGGGTAGTCGATGAGCAGTTCTTC. Amino acid sequence: CASTASGTGVVDEQFF.

This clone was seen a single time. The chain recombines TRBV6-1 with TRBJ1-4; the match to TRBD1 covers 7 bases. V was clipped by 3 bases and J by 0 bases; unmatched bases: 7. The CDR3 runs to 17 residues. Per germline, CDR1 MNHNS and CDR2 SASEGT. As DNA, the CDR3 is TGTGCCAGCAGTGACCCGGACAGGACTACAACTAATGAAAAACTGTTTTTT. Its translation is CASSDPDRTTTNEKLFF.

This chain links TRBV2 with TRBJ2-4; 8 bases match TRBD2. The J segment lost 10 bases and the V segment lost 4 bases, leaving 3 bases of the junction unmatched. The CDR3 has 12 amino acids. Per germline, CDR1 SNHLY and CDR2 FYNNEI. In DNA form, the CDR3 reads TGTGCCAGCAGTGCGAGCGGGGGAATTCAGTACTTC. The encoded protein is CASSASGGIQYF.

The chain recombines TRBV6-5 with TRBJ2-1; 12 bases align to TRBD2. The CDR3 contains 15 residues. Germline loops: CDR1 MNHEY, CDR2 SVGAGI. The junction had 5 bases not matched to a gene; V was cut back by 4 bases and J by 7 bases. CDR3 loop: CASSFRLAGVNEQFF. DNA of the CDR3: TGTGCCAGCAGTTTCCGACTAGCGGGAGTAAATGAGCAGTTCTTC.

This chain uses TRBV5-6 with TRBJ1-1; 8 bases align to TRBD1. The J segment lost 3 bases and the V segment lost 3 bases, leaving 1 base of the junction unmatched. Per the germline V gene, CDR1 is SGHDT and CDR2 is YYEEEE. The CDR3 contains 13 residues. The CDR3 nucleotides are TGTGCCAGCAGCTCGACAGGGGACACTGAAGCTTTCTTT. It translates to CASSSTGDTEAFF.

This rearrangement joins TRBV6-6 to TRBJ1-2, with TRBD1 matching over 9 bases. Looked up from germline, CDR1 is MNHNY and CDR2 is SVGAGI (reference sequence). The CDR3 has 15 amino acids. V gave up 5 bases and J gave up 5 bases; unmatched junction bases: 9. The CDR3 sequence is CASSHRGRSEYGYTF. The CDR3 region has the DNA TGTGCCAGCAGTCACAGGGGGCGATCGGAGTATGGCTACACCTTC.